Listed below are T cell receptor beta chains from one sample, sequenced in a study of T cell responses to AZD1222 COVID-19 vaccine. The data were produced by immunoSEQ multiplex PCR, yet TCRdb's version contains in-frame clones alone and is incomplete. The sample consists of 120,000 to 150,000 clones, approximately 90% of them appearing once. The sample was peripheral blood, taken on day 0 of AZD1222 vaccination. The receptor set was obtained from an adult in good health. Each CDR3 is given with its conserved first and last residue. The order of the fields is CDR3 length, J gene, clone size, D gene, V gene, CDR3 protein, CDR3 DNA. The D gene is left open where the match is weak. Some rows mark clone size as missing; the rest say once, few, many or name a class of expanded clone.

>13|TRBJ2-2|-|-|TRBV7-2
CASSPGNTGELFF
TGTGCCAGCAGCCCAGGGAACACCGGGGAGCTGTTTTTT
>17|TRBJ2-7|once|TRBD2|TRBV19
CASSPGGGGPLSYEQYF
TGTGCCAGTAGCCCCGGGGGGGGAGGACCCCTCTCCTACGAGCAGTACTTC
>15|TRBJ1-2|-|TRBD1|TRBV3-1/TRBV3-2
CASSLRTGGAYGYTF
TGTGCCAGCAGCCTTCGGACAGGGGGCGCCTATGGCTACACCTTC
>15|TRBJ2-1|-|TRBD2|TRBV7-8
CASGTSGSSYNEQFF
TGTGCCAGCGGTACTAGCGGGAGCTCCTACAATGAGCAGTTCTTC
>16|TRBJ2-2|-|-|TRBV7-8
CASMRRGLTNTGELFF
TGTGCCAGCATGAGACGGGGGCTTACGAACACCGGGGAGCTGTTTTTT
>16|TRBJ2-1|once|TRBD2|TRBV24-1
CATSDSWTSGGNEQFF
TGTGCCACCAGTGATTCCTGGACTAGCGGCGGCAATGAGCAGTTCTTC
>16|TRBJ1-3|-|TRBD1|TRBV18
CASSPSGTGTGNTIYF
TGTGCCAGCTCACCATCAGGGACAGGGACTGGAAACACCATATATTTT
>15|TRBJ1-4|-|TRBD1|TRBV25-1
CASSEFGQGVEKLFF
TGTGCCAGCAGTGAATTCGGACAGGGCGTTGAAAAACTGTTTTTT
>15|TRBJ2-1|-|TRBD1|TRBV7-9
CASSRGQGVYNEQFF
TGTGCCAGCAGCCGGGGACAGGGTGTTTACAATGAGCAGTTCTTC
>15|TRBJ2-1|-|-|TRBV9
CASSPSGTVNYEQFF
TGTGCCAGCAGCCCGTCGGGGACTGTGAACTATGAGCAGTTCTTC
>13|TRBJ2-1|-|-|TRBV2
CASSTTGKNEQFF
TGTGCCAGCAGTACAACAGGGAAGAATGAGCAGTTCTTC
>12|TRBJ1-5|-|-|TRBV9
CASSQGNQPQHF
TGTGCCAGCTCTCAGGGGAATCAGCCCCAGCATTTT
>15|TRBJ2-7|-|-|TRBV6-1
CASSEGWQANYEQYF
TGTGCCAGCAGTGAAGGTTGGCAGGCGAATTACGAGCAGTACTTC
>14|TRBJ1-5|-|-|TRBV19
CASSMGDSNQPQHF
TGTGCCAGTAGTATGGGGGATAGCAATCAGCCCCAGCATTTT
>14|TRBJ2-7|-|TRBD1|TRBV6-6
CASSGLTGAYEQYF
TGTGCCAGCAGTGGCCTGACAGGGGCCTACGAGCAGTACTTC
>15|TRBJ1-4|-|-|TRBV11-2
CASSYLYRAREKLFF
TGTGCCAGCAGCTACCTTTACAGGGCACGCGAAAAACTGTTTTTT
>15|TRBJ2-5|-|TRBD2|TRBV28
CASSRTSGGAETQYF
TGTGCCAGCAGCCGGACTAGCGGGGGGGCAGAGACCCAGTACTTC
>12|TRBJ1-5|-|-|TRBV27
CASSVPMQPQHF
TGTGCCAGCAGTGTCCCGATGCAGCCCCAGCATTTT
>17|TRBJ1-6|once|TRBD1|TRBV5-1
CASSLDFRTGINSPLHF
TGCGCCAGCAGCTTGGACTTTAGGACAGGAATTAATTCACCCCTCCACTTT
>15|TRBJ2-1|few|TRBD2|TRBV6-4
CASSDVAGENNEQFF
TGTGCCAGCAGTGACGTAGCGGGGGAGAACAATGAGCAGTTCTTC
>14|TRBJ1-2|-|TRBD1|TRBV5-1
CASSSPGQSYGYTF
TGCGCCAGCAGCTCTCCGGGACAGTCCTATGGCTACACCTTC
>13|TRBJ1-1|once|-|TRBV9
CASSVNGGTEAFF
TGTGCCAGCAGCGTAAACGGAGGGACAGAAGCTTTCTTT
>14|TRBJ2-5|-|TRBD1|TRBV11-2
CASSSNGQGGTQYF
TGTGCCAGCAGCTCTAATGGACAGGGCGGGACCCAGTACTTC
>15|TRBJ1-1|-|-|TRBV18
CASSPVQGLGTEAFF
TGTGCCAGCTCACCCGTACAGGGTCTTGGCACTGAAGCTTTCTTT
>16|TRBJ2-3|-|-|TRBV19
CASRFDGVGPGDTQYF
TGTGCCAGTAGGTTCGACGGTGTAGGGCCGGGAGATACGCAGTATTTT
>14|TRBJ2-3|once|-|TRBV5-4
CASSLTASTDTQYF
TGTGCCAGCAGCTTGACAGCTAGCACAGATACGCAGTATTTT
>18|TRBJ2-6|-|-|TRBV4-2
CASSQLPAGNSGANVLTF
TGTGCCAGCAGCCAACTCCCGGCGGGGAACTCTGGGGCCAACGTCCTGACTTTC
>14|TRBJ2-5|-|-|TRBV5-4
CASSIRQERETQYF
TGTGCCAGCAGCATCCGACAGGAGCGGGAGACCCAGTACTTC
>21|TRBJ2-6|-|TRBD1|TRBV9
CASSVTPTPGQGTAGANVLTF
TGTGCCAGCAGCGTCACCCCAACACCGGGACAGGGAACCGCTGGGGCCAACGTCCTGACTTTC
>12|TRBJ1-2|once|-|TRBV7-9
CASSQDNYGYTF
TGTGCCAGCAGCCAAGATAACTATGGCTACACCTTC
>15|TRBJ2-2|-|-|TRBV7-7
CASSQTGRGAGELFF
TGTGCCAGCAGCCAAACGGGTCGTGGGGCCGGGGAGCTGTTTTTT
>12|TRBJ2-1|once|-|TRBV12-3/TRBV12-4
CASSPRVNEQFF
TGTGCCAGCAGCCCCAGGGTAAATGAGCAGTTCTTC
>12|TRBJ2-7|-|-|TRBV11-2
CASSTSSSEQYF
TGTGCCAGCAGCACGAGCTCTTCCGAGCAGTACTTC
>14|TRBJ2-3|-|-|TRBV7-3
CASSGGVFTDTQYF
TGTGCCAGCAGCGGAGGGGTGTTCACAGATACGCAGTATTTT
>15|TRBJ1-4|-|-|TRBV11-2
CASSLRGPSNEKLFF
TGTGCCAGCAGCTTACGGGGACCTTCTAATGAAAAACTGTTTTTT
>16|TRBJ1-6|-|TRBD1|TRBV7-2
CASSLSGGFYNSPLHF
TGTGCCAGCAGCTTATCAGGGGGCTTTTATAATTCACCCCTCCACTTT
>16|TRBJ1-2|-|-|TRBV7-9
CASSLTKGVKGYGYTF
TGTGCCAGCAGCTTGACTAAGGGGGTTAAGGGGTATGGCTACACCTTC
>16|TRBJ1-1|once|-|TRBV7-8
CASSTGWGALDTEAFF
TGTGCCAGCAGCACGGGGTGGGGGGCCCTCGACACTGAAGCTTTCTTT
>16|TRBJ1-6|-|-|TRBV7-2
CASSLPPGAYNSPLHF
TGTGCCAGCAGCCTCCCCCCAGGGGCCTATAATTCACCCCTCCACTTT
>14|TRBJ1-5|-|-|TRBV7-2
CASSLFGGAQPQHF
TGTGCCAGCAGCTTATTTGGGGGCGCTCAGCCCCAGCATTTT
>15|TRBJ1-1|-|-|TRBV11-2
CASRPGTTGRVRAFF
TGTGCCAGCAGGCCAGGAACCACAGGGAGAGTACGGGCTTTCTTT
>16|TRBJ2-1|-|TRBD2|TRBV6-2/TRBV6-3
CASSYALAGLYNEQFF
TGTGCCAGCAGTTATGCACTAGCGGGACTTTACAATGAGCAGTTCTTC
>13|TRBJ1-5|-|-|TRBV28
CASIGGFNQPQHF
TGTGCCAGCATCGGAGGTTTCAATCAGCCCCAGCATTTT
>14|TRBJ1-5|-|-|TRBV5-8
CASSGRSGNQPQHF
TGTGCCAGCAGCGGGCGAAGTGGCAATCAGCCCCAGCATTTT
>15|TRBJ1-4|-|-|TRBV5-6
CASSPWESENEKLFF
TGTGCCAGCAGCCCGTGGGAAAGCGAGAATGAAAAACTGTTTTTT
>16|TRBJ1-1|-|TRBD1|TRBV5-1
CASSLARTGKFSEAFF
TGCGCCAGCAGCTTGGCCAGGACAGGGAAGTTTTCTGAAGCTTTCTTT
>16|TRBJ2-2|-|TRBD1|TRBV18
CASSTPGQRLTGELFF
TGTGCCAGCTCAACCCCGGGACAGCGTCTTACCGGGGAGCTGTTTTTT
>17|TRBJ2-7|-|TRBD2|TRBV28
CASSLSVGAGDSYEQYF
TGTGCCAGCAGTTTGAGTGTAGGAGCGGGAGACTCCTACGAGCAGTACTTC
>14|TRBJ1-1|once|-|TRBV4-3
CASSQERWSPEAFF
TGCGCCAGCAGCCAAGAGAGGTGGTCCCCGGAAGCTTTCTTT